This T cell receptor beta chain was found in a study of CD8+CD57+ T cells in acquired aplastic anemia. The germline V gene encodes CDR1 SGHRS and CDR2 YFSETQ. Trimming took 0 bases from V and 7 from J; bases not matched to a gene: 6. There are 16 residues in the CDR3. TCR beta VDJ combinations and CDR3 sequences were profiled from genomic DNA. TCRdb ran MiXCR on the reads and lists one entry per CDR3 protein. The data contain 150,000 or so distinct CDR3 sequences, around half of them seen just once; the ten biggest clones take up 1.1%. Flow cytometry had shown expanded CD8+CD57+ cells in the patients chosen for sequencing. Ten or more counts support this clonotype.

Source material: sorted CD4+, CD8+, or CD8+CD57+ T cells (not recorded which) from PBMCs. This clonotype was sampled from a human donor with aplastic anemia. This chain connects TRBV5-1 to TRBJ1-4; 10 bases are a match to TRBD1. DNA of the CDR3: TGCGCCAGCAGCTTGGGTGACAGGGGGCGCGGTGAAAAACTGTTTTTT. Translated: CASSLGDRGRGEKLFF.